This paragraph reports one T cell receptor beta chain. The germline V gene has CDR1 KGHSH and CDR2 LQKENI. The CDR3 covers 15 residues. J lost 3 bases, V lost 5 bases, and 9 bases had no gene match. The data were taken from a study of blood T cell repertoires in COVID-19. Across the whole study: COVID-19 samples collected from the United States, Italy and Spain covered acute and convalescent phases. PBMCs, B-cell-depleted T cells, or T cells were the source of the cDNA or gDNA that made up the material.

How the authors handled the data: Amplifying reference gene primers gave estimates of nucleated cell counts. Clones were sequenced by immunoSEQ multiplex PCR, and TCRdb holds only the in-frame ones, with some missing. The V and J calls and the clone size are those of that table, but D and trimming were determined from the DNA. The table has hundreds of thousands of clones, 80% to 90% seen once; the top ten hold about 1.3%. The chain links TRBV18 to TRBJ1-1; 7 nucleotides agree with TRBD1. The clonotype originates from a man at least 80 years old with acute or convalescent COVID-19. The specimen sequenced was peripheral blood. CDR3 bases: TGTGCCAGCTCAAGATACGGTCAGGGGGACACTGAAGCTTTCTTT. It codes for CASSRYGQGDTEAFF. The full variable domain, in which reference TRBV18 and TRBJ1-1 provide the parts outside the CDR3, is NAGVMQNPRHLVRRRGQEARLRCSPMKGHSHVYWYRQLPEEGLKFMVYLQKENIIDESGMPKERFSAEFPKEGPSILRIQQVVRGDSAAYFCASSRYGQGDTEAFFGQGTRLTVV.